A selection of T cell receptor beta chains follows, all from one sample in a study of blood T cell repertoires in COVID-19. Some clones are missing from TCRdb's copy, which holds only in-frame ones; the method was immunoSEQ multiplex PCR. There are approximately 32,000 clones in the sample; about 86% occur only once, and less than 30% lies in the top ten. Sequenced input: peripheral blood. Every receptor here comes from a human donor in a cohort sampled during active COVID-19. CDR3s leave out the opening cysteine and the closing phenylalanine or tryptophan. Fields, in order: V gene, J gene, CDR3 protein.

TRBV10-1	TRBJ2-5	ASSEPTGGQETQY
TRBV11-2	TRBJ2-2	ASSPQGAGELF
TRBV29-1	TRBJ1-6	GLFPFGGCYNSPLH
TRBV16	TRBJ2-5	ASSQWLGGGETQY
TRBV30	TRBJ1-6	AWSVGQGNSPLH
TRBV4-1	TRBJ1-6	ASSQARTGANNSPLH
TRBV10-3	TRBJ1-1	AITEGGLNTEAF
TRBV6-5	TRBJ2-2	ASSTGGLAGELF
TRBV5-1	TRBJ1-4	ASSVRGSGGDEKLF
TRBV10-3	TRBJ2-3	AISSGTSTDTQY
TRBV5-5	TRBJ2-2	ASSLTGTTGELF
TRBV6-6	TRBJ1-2	ATSGTVANYGYT
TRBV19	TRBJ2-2	ASSIGGQGVTGELF
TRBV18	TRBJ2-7	ASSPLAGAYEQY
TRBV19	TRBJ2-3	ASMASGYGTDTQY
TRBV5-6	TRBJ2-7	ASSSSGGVDEQY